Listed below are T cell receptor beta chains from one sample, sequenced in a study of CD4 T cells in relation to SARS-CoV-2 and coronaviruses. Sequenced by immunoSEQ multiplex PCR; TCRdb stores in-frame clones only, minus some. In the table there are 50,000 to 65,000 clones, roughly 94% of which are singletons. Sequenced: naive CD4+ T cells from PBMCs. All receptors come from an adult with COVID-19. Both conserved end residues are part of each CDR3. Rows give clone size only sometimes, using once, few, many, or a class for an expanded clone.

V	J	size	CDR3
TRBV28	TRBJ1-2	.	CASSLRAWGYTF
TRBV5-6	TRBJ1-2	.	CASSKNGRTNYGYTF
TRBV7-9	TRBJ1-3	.	CASSLILGLGGNTIYF
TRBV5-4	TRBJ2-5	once	CASSLQTGGNKETQYF
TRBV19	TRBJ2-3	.	CASSSVAGVGDTQYF
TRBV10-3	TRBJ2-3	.	CAISEALTDTQYF
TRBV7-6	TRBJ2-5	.	CASTLALAGEYQETQYF
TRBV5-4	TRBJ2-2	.	CASSSGTSGIHTGELFF
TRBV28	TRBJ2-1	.	CASSLDAGQGGLAGGSNEQFF
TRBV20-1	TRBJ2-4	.	CSASFPAKNIQYF
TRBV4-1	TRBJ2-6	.	CASSRPGRNSGANVLTF
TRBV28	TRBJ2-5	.	CASSFLGETQYF
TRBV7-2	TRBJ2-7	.	CASSFERGSYEQYF
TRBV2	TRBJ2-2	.	CASSSEGGDGELFF
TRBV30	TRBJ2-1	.	CAWRLAGYYNEQFF
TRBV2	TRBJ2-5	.	CASGAGGSVETQYF
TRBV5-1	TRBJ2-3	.	CASSLQGTDTQYF
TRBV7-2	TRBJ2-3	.	CASSLAKGTATTDTQYF
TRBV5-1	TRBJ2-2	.	CASSPLAGGTGELFF
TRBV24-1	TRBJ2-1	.	CATSDFRNEQFF
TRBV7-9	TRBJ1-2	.	CASSPRQGPNGYTF
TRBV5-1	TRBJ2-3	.	CASSLGAVGTDTQYF
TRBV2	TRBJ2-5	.	CASSEGGVSETQYF
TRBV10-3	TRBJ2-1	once	CAISPQSGRDYNEQFF
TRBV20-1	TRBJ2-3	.	CSASWAGRTDTQYF
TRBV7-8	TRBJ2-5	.	CASSFGQGRETQYF
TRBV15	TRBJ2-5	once	CATSSRLQRRTPETQYF
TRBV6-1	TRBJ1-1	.	CASSFGQGGGTEAFF
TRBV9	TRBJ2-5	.	CASSSGLETQYF
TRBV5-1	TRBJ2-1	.	CASSSQPLAEAYNEQFF
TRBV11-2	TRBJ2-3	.	CASGLSTDTQYF
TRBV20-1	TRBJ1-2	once	CSASHLFYGYTF
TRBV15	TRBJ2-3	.	CATSRDPKGRTDTQYF
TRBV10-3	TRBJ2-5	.	CAIRPGTGSLETQYF
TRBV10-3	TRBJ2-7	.	CASWDGGAGYEQYF
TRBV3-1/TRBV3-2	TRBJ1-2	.	CASSEGIQEDYGYTF
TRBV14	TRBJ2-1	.	CASSQDRAGSGSKQFF
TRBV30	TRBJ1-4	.	CAWRQGERPRKLFF
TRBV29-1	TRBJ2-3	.	CSVEPPSGSSDTQYF
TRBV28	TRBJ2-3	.	CASSLYKNARPVTQYF
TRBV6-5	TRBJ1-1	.	CASSYPGSNTEAFF
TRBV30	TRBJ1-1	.	CAWMHSLNTEAFF
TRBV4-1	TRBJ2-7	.	CASSQGDTAYEQYF
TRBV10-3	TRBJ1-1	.	CAISDTGGARTEAFF
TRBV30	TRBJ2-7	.	CAWSVFGIEQYF
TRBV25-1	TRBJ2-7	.	CASSEFRRAYYEQYF
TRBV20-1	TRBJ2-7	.	CSAVDGAEQYF
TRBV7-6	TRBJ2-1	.	CASSLVRAPLNEQFF
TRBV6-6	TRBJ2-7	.	CASRSVLASPLYEQYF